This T cell receptor beta chain was observed in a study of shared clonotypes between healthy human individuals. CDR3 length: 15 residues. Germline-derived CDR1 and CDR2 are SGDLS and YYNGEE. The V segment lost 3 bases and the J segment 3 bases; nucleotides outside the gene matches: 2. This clone showed up just a few times. As yet, its antigen is unknown. The data were produced by immunoSEQ multiplex PCR, yet TCRdb's version contains in-frame clones alone and is incomplete. The sample consists of approximately 320,000 clones, about nine tenths of them appearing once. Overall study findings and caveats: Rarefaction indicated that sorted-subset sequencing remained incomplete although depth was large. Larger estimated richness was generally seen in naive subsets than in memory subsets.

The genes are TRBV9 and TRBJ2-3; the match to TRBD2 covers 12 bases. Sequencing input: memory CD8+ T cells sorted from blood. Subset of the sample: CD45RO+ cells pooled with CCR7-negative TemRA cells. The TCR sequence derives from a man aged 18-30 years in good health. Here the CDR3 reads CASSETSGRTDTQYF. CDR3 sequence (DNA): TGTGCCAGCAGCGAGACTAGCGGGAGAACAGATACGCAGTATTTT.